This TCR beta chain was captured in a study of cytomegalovirus exposure and HLA in healthy donors. General observations from the study: The study flagged fewer than 200 TCR beta chains as cytomegalovirus-associated. Earlier analysis yielded a pattern in which most TCR beta V segments were productive about 87% or about 30% of the time.

To note about this clone: The antigen remains undetermined.

Germline V gene sequence: CDR1 GTSNPN, CDR2 SVGIG (reference sequence). V shed 4 bases and J shed 2 bases, with 12 bases lying between them. The CDR3 has 15 amino acids. The PCR employed 60 Vbeta primers together with 13 Jbeta primers. Produced via immunoSEQ multiplex PCR; TCRdb's table is partial and in-frame only. This table holds 130,000 or so clones, 65% to 75% found once. This chain links TRBV30 with TRBJ2-6, with D possibly matching TRBD2 (7 bases). This sequence was found in a middle-aged man in good health and CMV-seropositive. Material for sequencing was PBMCs. Here the CDR3 DNA reads TGTGCCTGGACCAAGGGGGGGGCTGGGGCCAACGTCCTGACTTTC. It specifies CAWTKGGAGANVLTF.